The clone carrying this T cell receptor beta chain was recorded many times. The antigen is undetermined. This record comes from a study of identical twins. From germline, CDR1 is SGHDT and CDR2 YYEEEE. V was trimmed by 2 bases and J by 1 base, leaving 15 bases between them. The CDR3 contains 16 residues. TCRdb ran MiXCR on the 5' RACE reads and lists one entry per CDR3 protein. The sample has 240,000 or so distinct CDR3 sequences, about 10% seen once; the top ten hold 9% to 10%. Broader study findings: Surplus twin overlap in beta out-of-frame sequences was less pronounced.

This TCR was recovered from a man aged 50-59 years in good health. What was sequenced was memory T cells sorted from blood. This chain connects TRBV5-6 to TRBJ1-2, with TRBD1 as a possible D gene (5 bases). The CDR3 here is CASSFLITGDNYGYTF. The CDR3 DNA sequence: TGTGCCAGCAGCTTCTTGATAACAGGAGATAACTATGGCTACACCTTC.